This T cell receptor (beta chain) was captured by sequencing in a study of cytomegalovirus exposure and HLA in healthy donors. Assay: immunoSEQ multiplex PCR; the TCRdb copy retains only in-frame clones and omits some. The table shows some 170,000 clones, with around nine tenths occurring only once. V gave up 2 bases and J gave up 7 bases; unmatched junction bases: 2. There are 15 residues in the CDR3. Germline V lookup: CDR1 MGHDK, CDR2 SYGVNS. This chain uses TRBV25-1 with TRBJ2-1, with 13 positions matching TRBD2. The TCR was taken from a man younger than 30 in good health and CMV-seropositive. The specimen sequenced was PBMCs. DNA of the CDR3: TGTGCCAGCAGTGAAACTAGCGGGAGGGCAAATGAGCAGTTCTTC. Translation gives CASSETSGRANEQFF.